This entry lists 13 T cell receptor beta chains sequenced from one sample in a study of cytomegalovirus exposure and HLA in healthy donors. 13 Jbeta primers and 60 Vbeta primers were used for the PCR. Clones were read by immunoSEQ multiplex PCR, and TCRdb kept only the in-frame ones, dropping some. The data contain 55,000 to 65,000 clones, over 75% of them singletons. Source material: PBMCs. These receptors originate from a male donor in good health and CMV-seronegative.

There are a few counts of this clone. The chain couples TRBV5-1 to TRBJ1-1, with D tentatively TRBD1 (5 bases). CDR3 length equals 15 residues. V was clipped by 0 bases and J by 1 base, with 10 bases between them. The V gene's germline CDR1 is SGHRS and CDR2 YFSETQ. The DNA of the CDR3 is TGCGCCAGCAGCTTGGTGGGGCGCTCGAACACTGAAGCTTTCTTT. Translated, it gives CASSLVGRSNTEAFF.

J is TRBJ1-1 and V is TRBV27; TRBD1 aligns across 9 bases. The ends lost 3 bases at V and 2 bases at J; junction bases unmatched: 16. This CDR3 comprises 19 residues. Germline lookup yields CDR1 MNHEY and CDR2 SMNVEV (reference sequence). The CDR3 sequence is CASSFLARNRGLKNTEAFF. The CDR3 coding sequence is TGTGCCAGCAGTTTTCTCGCCCGTAACAGGGGGCTCAAAAACACTGAAGCTTTCTTT.

This rearrangement joins TRBV6-4 to TRBJ2-2; 8 nucleotides line up with TRBD1. Germline CDR1 MRHNA, CDR2 SNTAGT. With V trimmed by 0 bases and J by 5 bases, 2 bases remained unmatched. The CDR3 sequence is 15 residues long. The CDR3 loop reads CASSDSQGGTGELFF. CDR3 nucleotides: TGTGCCAGCAGTGACTCACAGGGGGGTACCGGGGAGCTGTTTTTT.

This clone was seen a few times. The V gene is TRBV6-5, the J gene TRBJ2-5; D gene uncertain. The CDR3 length is 14 residues. The V gene lost 0 bases and the J gene lost 1 base, with 6 bases spanning the gap. Per the germline V gene, CDR1 is MNHEY and CDR2 is SVGAGI. The CDR3 DNA reads TGTGCCAGCAGTTACTCCCCCGTCCAAGAGACCCAGTACTTC. Its protein product is CASSYSPVQETQYF.

This clone was seen only once. The chain employs TRBV5-4 and TRBJ2-2; 11 nucleotides align to TRBD2. Germline-derived CDR1 and CDR2 are SGHNT and YYREEE (reference sequence). The CDR3 length is 16 residues. Trimming took 3 bases from V and 8 from J; bases not matched to a gene: 9. CDR3 coding DNA: TGTGCCAGCAGCTGGAGTAGCGGGGGGGCCAAGGGGGAGCTGTTTTTT. Protein sequence: CASSWSSGGAKGELFF. Combining the CDR3 with reference TRBV5-4 and TRBJ2-2 gives the whole variable domain ETGVTQSPTHLIKTRGQQVTLRCSSQSGHNTVSWYQQALGQGPQFIFQYYREEENGRGNFPPRFSGLQFPNYSSELNVNALELDDSALYLCASSWSSGGAKGELFFGEGSRLTVL.

V gene TRBV30 combines with J gene TRBJ2-2; 8 nucleotides agree with TRBD2. The trim removed 2 bases at V and 0 bases at J, leaving 5 bases unmatched. Per germline, CDR1 GTSNPN and CDR2 SVGIG (reference sequence). The CDR3 spans 16 residues. The CDR3 region is CAWSRELAANTGELFF. DNA of the CDR3: TGTGCCTGGAGTCGTGAACTAGCGGCGAACACCGGGGAGCTGTTTTTT.

The J gene is TRBJ2-1, the V gene TRBV10-3, with 7 bases aligning to TRBD2. The V gene end was trimmed by 3 bases and the J gene end by 0 bases; junction bases not matched to a gene: 2. The germline V gene has CDR1 ENHRY and CDR2 SYGVKD. The CDR3 runs 15 residues. CDR3 nucleotide sequence: TGTGCCATCAGTGATGGGGGGGACTCCTACAATGAGCAGTTCTTC. The encoded protein is CAISDGGDSYNEQFF.

This clone was seen a single time. The V call is TRBV5-4, the J call TRBJ2-1; a weak D match, TRBD2 (5 bases). The CDR3 covers 14 residues. Trimming pared 0 bases from V and 7 bases from J, leaving 11 bases between. The V gene's germline CDR1 is SGHNT and CDR2 YYREEE (reference sequence). CDR3: CASSLGGWGNEQFF. For the CDR3, the DNA is TGTGCCAGCAGCTTGGGAGGGTGGGGAAATGAGCAGTTCTTC.

The table lists this clone with a few counts. This chain connects TRBV6-5 to TRBJ1-6, with unresolved D. The CDR3 consists of 12 residues. Trimming cost V 7 bases and J 10 bases, with 11 bases left between them. CDR1 MNHEY and CDR2 SVGAGI come from the germline V gene. The CDR3 spells CASNRHRSPLHF. For the CDR3, the DNA is TGTGCCAGCAATAGACATCGCTCACCCCTCCACTTT.

This chain connects TRBV30 to TRBJ2-5, with TRBD2 as a possible D gene (5 bases). CDR3 length equals 15 residues. Trimming took 5 bases from V and 1 from J, leaving 17 bases between them. Germline-derived CDR1 and CDR2 are GTSNPN and SVGIG (reference sequence). The CDR3 is CAWDLTAAVQETQYF. As DNA, the CDR3 is TGTGCCTGGGACCTTACAGCGGCGGTCCAAGAGACCCAGTACTTC.

The chain is built from TRBV5-1 and TRBJ1-4, with 9 bases matching TRBD1. V lost 5 bases, J lost 6 bases, and 5 bases stayed unmatched. This CDR3 has 14 residues. Germline V gives CDR1 SGHRS, CDR2 YFSETQ. The DNA for the CDR3 is TGCGCCAGCAGAGTACAGGGGGCAGATGAAAAACTGTTTTTT. This encodes CASRVQGADEKLFF.

V gene TRBV10-3 combines with J gene TRBJ2-5; D gene ambiguous. CDR1 and CDR2 from the germline V gene are ENHRY and SYGVKD. The CDR3 is 13 residues long. Trimming left V 2 bases short and J 5 bases short, with 9 bases between. CDR3 in DNA: TGTGCCATCAGTGAGGGCCCCCTGGAGACCCAGTACTTC. Its protein product is CAISEGPLETQYF.

The DNA of the CDR3 is TGTGCCAGCAGCCCCGGAGGGCGGGCTGGGGAGACCCAGTACTTC. Its protein product is CASSPGGRAGETQYF. The rearrangement joins TRBV5-8 to TRBJ2-5; maybe TRBD2 (6 bases). CDR1 and CDR2 (germline): SGHTS, YDEGEE. V was pared by 4 bases and J by 5 bases, with 18 bases between. This CDR3 has 15 residues. Full variable domain (missing parts from reference TRBV5-8 and TRBJ2-5): EAGVTQSPTHLIKTRGQQATLRCSPISGHTSVYWYQQALGLGLQFLLWYDEGEERNRGNFPPRFSGRQFPNYSSELNVNALELEDSALYLCASSPGGRAGETQYFGPGTRLLVL.